This T cell receptor (beta chain) was retrieved from a study of glioma-infiltrating T cells. The CDR3 has 15 amino acids. V was pared by 6 bases and J by 0 bases, with 7 bases of the junction left unmatched. Germline V gene data show CDR1 as SGHVS and CDR2 as FQNEAQ. Amplification of TCR alpha and beta CDR3 regions from RNA used iRepertoire nested multiplex PCR. Each CDR3 protein gets one entry after TCRdb re-called the multiplex PCR reads with MiXCR. The sample shows about 140,000 distinct CDR3 sequences, around 42% of them seen only once. This clonotype turned up a few times. The rearrangement links TRBV7-8 to TRBJ2-7; 8 bases map to TRBD1. Sequencing used glioma tissue, nonneoplastic brain tissue, or PBMCs (not recorded which). The TCR sequence derives from a human donor with low-grade glioma or glioblastoma, undergoing nonglioma brain surgery, or in good health (not recorded which). CDR3 residues: CASSSGTGRSYEQYF. CDR3 DNA: TGTGCCAGCAGTTCCGGGACAGGCCGCTCCTACGAGCAGTACTTC.